This T cell receptor (beta chain) was sequenced for a study of T-cell reconstitution after alpha-beta-depleted transplantation in children. The CDR3 runs to 17 residues. Germline CDR1 SEHNR, CDR2 FQNEAQ (reference sequence). Trimming took 6 bases from V and 2 from J; bases not matched to a gene: 11. There are a few counts of this clonotype. Molecular barcoding with unique molecular identifiers was used for the TCRbeta library. TCRdb itself ran the PCR reads through MiXCR, one entry per CDR3 protein. Counted here are 330,000 or so distinct CDR3 sequences, 10% occurring once; the ten biggest clones make up 2% to 3%.

The material sequenced was PBMCs from the stem cell graft donor, taken from the stem cell graft. The chain couples TRBV7-9 to TRBJ1-5, with TRBD1 matching 9 bases. The receptor's source is a human donor who donated a stem cell graft to a child with acute lymphoblastic leukemia. DNA for the CDR3: TGTGCCAGCAGTTCTCCCGGGACAGGGTTGGGCAATCAGCCCCAGCATTTT. This codes for CASSSPGTGLGNQPQHF. The whole variable domain, filled in from reference TRBV7-9 and TRBJ1-5, reads DTGVSQNPRHKITKRGQNVTFRCDPISEHNRLYWYRQTLGQGPEFLTYFQNEAQLEKSRLLSDRFSAERPKGSFSTLEIQRTEQGDSAMYLCASSSPGTGLGNQPQHFGDGTRLSIL.